The clone carrying this TCR beta chain was picked up a small number of times. Its target is not known. These data are taken from a study of shared clonotypes between healthy human individuals. Notes on the study in general: Generation probability values for non-shared clonotypes were lower than those for clonotypes shared by all four donors.

The CDR3 is made up of 12 amino acids. The V gene lost 2 bases and the J gene lost 10 bases, with 11 bases spanning the gap. From germline, CDR1 is MDHEN and CDR2 SYDVKM. Assay execution proceeded at the deep level. Sorted-subset replicate PCRs used approximately 190 ng of genomic DNA. This amount corresponded to tens of thousands of T cell genomes. As originally analysed: ImmunoSEQ gave junction-only sequences without quality scores, so filtering differed. The protocol was immunoSEQ multiplex PCR, while the TCRdb copy is restricted to in-frame clones and leaves out a portion. That table furnishes V, J and clone size, whereas the DNA furnished D and trimming. Here the sample spans 850,000 to 1,100,000 clones, roughly 77% being singletons.

The sample consisted of memory CD4+ T cells from PBMCs. Documented subset: CD45RA-negative fraction. The TCR comes from a man aged 18 to 29 in good health. Some clones in this sample may be carry-over from other donors' samples. The chain has TRBV28 and TRBJ1-1; possibly TRBD1 for D (5 bases). The CDR3 region has the DNA TGTGCCAGCAGTTTAGGCAGGGAGCGAGCTTTCTTT. Translation gives CASSLGRERAFF.